Each of the 10 T cell receptor beta chains below was sequenced from the same sample in a study of a mutant IDH1 vaccine in newly diagnosed glioma. Repertoires were generated with immunoSEQ multiplex PCR, while TCRdb's copy carries only in-frame clones and drops some. The sample consists of 20,000 to 25,000 clones, 93% of them appearing once. Time point specified: baseline, week 1 (first vaccination visit). Treatment reported: pre-vaccination baseline after standard-of-care therapy. The sample was PBMCs, taken from a glioma patient treated with radiotherapy, temozolomide or both. These TCRs come from a man aged 35-49 years with glioma.

The rearrangement uses TRBV28 and TRBJ1-5; D possibly corresponds to TRBD1 (6 bases). Trimming took 7 bases from V and 4 from J, leaving 11 bases between them. The CDR3 runs to 13 residues. Germline CDR1 reads MDHEN; CDR2 reads SYDVKM. CDR3 in amino acids: CASIGQINQPQHF. CDR3 bases: TGTGCCAGCATAGGACAGATAAATCAGCCCCAGCATTTT.

The rearrangement links TRBV19 to TRBJ2-2, with D possibly being TRBD2 (5 bases). Per the germline V gene, CDR1 is LNHDA and CDR2 is SQIVND (reference sequence). The germline V and J ends were trimmed by 7 bases and 7 bases, with 16 bases remaining between them. This CDR3 is 14 amino acids long. The CDR3 DNA reads TGTGCCAGTAACCAGGAGCGGCAGGTCGGGGAGCTGTTTTTT. As protein: CASNQERQVGELFF.

The sample holds a few counts of this clone. The chain joins TRBV4-2 to TRBJ2-3, with TRBD2 matching over 11 bases. From germline, CDR1 is LGHNA and CDR2 YNFKEQ. The junction had 1 base not matched to a gene; V was cut back by 1 base and J by 1 base. The length of the CDR3 is 16 residues. CDR3 in amino acids: CASSQVAGGGTDTQYF. Here the CDR3 DNA reads TGTGCCAGCAGCCAAGTAGCGGGGGGGGGCACAGATACGCAGTATTTT.

V gene TRBV9 combines with J gene TRBJ2-2, with a weak D call TRBD2 (6 bases). Per the germline V gene, CDR1 is SGDLS and CDR2 is YYNGEE. The CDR3 loop spans 16 amino acids. V lost 4 bases, J lost 1 base, and 14 bases lay in between. CDR3 protein: CASSSLSRGNTGELFF. The CDR3 nucleotides read TGTGCCAGCAGCTCCCTCTCGCGGGGGAACACCGGGGAGCTGTTTTTT.

The chain couples TRBV28 to TRBJ1-5; 9 positions agree with TRBD1. The V gene end was trimmed by 6 bases and the J gene end by 4 bases; junction bases not matched to a gene: 4. The CDR3 is 14 residues long. Germline loops: CDR1 MDHEN, CDR2 SYDVKM. DNA for the CDR3: TGTGCCAGCAGGGCCGACAGGGGGAATCAGCCCCAGCATTTT. Protein product: CASRADRGNQPQHF.

The chain has TRBV5-4 and TRBJ2-2; 9 bases map to TRBD2. CDR3 length: 15 amino acids. The V and J ends lost 4 bases and 4 bases, in that order; junction bases with no gene match: 5. CDR1 and CDR2 from the germline V gene are SGHNT and YYREEE (reference sequence). CDR3 DNA sequence: TGTGCCAGCAGCGCCGGGACTAGCTTCACCGGGGAGCTGTTTTTT. Protein: CASSAGTSFTGELFF. Supplemented by reference TRBV5-4 and TRBJ2-2, the full variable domain reads ETGVTQSPTHLIKTRGQQVTLRCSSQSGHNTVSWYQQALGQGPQFIFQYYREEENGRGNFPPRFSGLQFPNYSSELNVNALELDDSALYLCASSAGTSFTGELFFGEGSRLTVL.

The chain has TRBV2 and TRBJ2-6; D possibly corresponds to TRBD1 (7 bases). Trimming removed 6 bases at V and 2 bases at J, with 14 bases between. This CDR3 is 16 amino acids long. Germline CDR1 SNHLY, CDR2 FYNNEI. The CDR3 nucleotides are TGTGCCAGCAGGGCTCAGGGGGGCGCTGGGGCCAACGTCCTGACTTTC. Translating gives CASRAQGGAGANVLTF.

V gene TRBV7-9 combines with J gene TRBJ2-4, with D tentatively TRBD2 (6 bases). Trimming took 5 bases from V and 8 from J, leaving 13 bases between them. Germline loops: CDR1 SEHNR, CDR2 FQNEAQ (reference sequence). CDR3 length: 13 residues. The CDR3 DNA is TGTGCCAGCAGCCCCCCTTGGAGGGACATTCAGTACTTC. Its translation is CASSPPWRDIQYF.

This sequence joins TRBV10-3 and TRBJ1-1, with D possibly being TRBD1 (5 bases). Trimming left V 0 bases short and J 10 bases short, with 15 bases between. The CDR3 covers 14 residues. CDR1 and CDR2 (germline): ENHRY, SYGVKD. This CDR3 reads CAISESSVDRGAFF. The CDR3 coding sequence is TGTGCCATCAGTGAGTCATCCGTCGATAGGGGAGCTTTCTTT.

J is TRBJ2-2 and V is TRBV6-1; TRBD1 is a possible D gene (5 bases). The germline V and J ends were trimmed by 7 bases and 4 bases, with 13 bases remaining between them. This CDR3 is 14 amino acids long. Germline V gene data show CDR1 as MNHNS and CDR2 as SASEGT. The CDR3 region has the DNA TGTGCCAGCAACCTCCGACAGAGCACCGGGGAGCTGTTTTTT. Its protein product is CASNLRQSTGELFF.